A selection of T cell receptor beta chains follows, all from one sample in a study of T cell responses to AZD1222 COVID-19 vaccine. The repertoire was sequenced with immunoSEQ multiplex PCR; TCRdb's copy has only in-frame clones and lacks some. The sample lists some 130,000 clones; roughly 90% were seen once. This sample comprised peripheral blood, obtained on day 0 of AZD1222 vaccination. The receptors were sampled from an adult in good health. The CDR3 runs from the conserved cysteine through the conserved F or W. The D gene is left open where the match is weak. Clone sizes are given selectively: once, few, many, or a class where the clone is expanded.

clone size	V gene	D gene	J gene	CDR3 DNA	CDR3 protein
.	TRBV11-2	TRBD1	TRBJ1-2	TGTGCCAGCAGCTTGGCAGGGGGCTCCGGCGGCTACACCTTC	CASSLAGGSGGYTF
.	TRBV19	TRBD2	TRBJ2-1	TGTGCCAGTAGTCTCTCTTTTTCGGCGGGAGCCAGCTACAATGAGCAGTTCTTC	CASSLSFSAGASYNEQFF
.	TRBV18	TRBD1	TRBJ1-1	TGTGCCAGCTCACCATGGGAGGGGGCTGAATCTGAAGCTTTCTTT	CASSPWEGAESEAFF
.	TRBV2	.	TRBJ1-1	TGTGCCAGCAGGCAGAACACTGAAGCTTTCTTT	CASRQNTEAFF
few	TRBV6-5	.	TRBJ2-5	TGTGCCAGCAGTTACTCCCCTTTAGTAGAGACCCAGTACTTC	CASSYSPLVETQYF
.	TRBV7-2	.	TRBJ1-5	TGTGCCAGCAGCGACCCCGGGCAGCCCCAGCATTTT	CASSDPGQPQHF
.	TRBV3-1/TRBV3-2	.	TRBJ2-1	TGTGCCAGCAGCCAGCCGGCAAGGAATGAGCAGTTCTTC	CASSQPARNEQFF
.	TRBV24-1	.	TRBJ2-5	TGTGCCACCAGTGATCCCAGGGGGGCAGAGACCCAGTACTTC	CATSDPRGAETQYF
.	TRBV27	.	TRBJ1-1	TGTGCCAGCAGTTTATCGATCCAGGGACTGAGTAACACTGAAGCTTTCTTT	CASSLSIQGLSNTEAFF
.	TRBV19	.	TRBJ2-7	TGTGCCAGTAGTGCGACAGGTATCACCGAGCAGTACTTC	CASSATGITEQYF
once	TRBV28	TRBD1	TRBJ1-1	TGTGCCAGCAGTACTACTCCAGGACAGGGTAGGGCAGCTTTCTTT	CASSTTPGQGRAAFF
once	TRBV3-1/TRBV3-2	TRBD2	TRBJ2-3	TGTGCCAGCAGCGTATCTAGCGGGAGCAACACAGATACGCAGTATTTT	CASSVSSGSNTDTQYF
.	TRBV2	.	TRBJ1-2	TGTGCCAGCAGTACGGGAATTGGCTACACCTTC	CASSTGIGYTF
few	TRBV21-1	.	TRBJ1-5	TGTGCCCCCAGGGGGGGAAAGTATCAGCCCCAGCATTTT	CAPRGGKYQPQHF
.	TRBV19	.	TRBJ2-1	TGTGCCAGTAGTATTTCGGTGGGAGATAGGTTCAATGAGCAGTTCTTC	CASSISVGDRFNEQFF
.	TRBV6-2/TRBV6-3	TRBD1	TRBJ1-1	TGTGCCAGCAGTCGACGGACAGGCATGAACACTGAAGCTTTCTTT	CASSRRTGMNTEAFF
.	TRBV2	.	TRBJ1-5	TGTGCCAGCAAGACAGACTATAGCAATCAGCCCCAGCATTTT	CASKTDYSNQPQHF
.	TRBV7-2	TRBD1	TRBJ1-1	TGTGCCAGCAGTGGGAGGACAGGGGGATTGAACACTGAAGCTTTCTTT	CASSGRTGGLNTEAFF
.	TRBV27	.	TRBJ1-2	TGTGCCAGCAGGTCCACACCAAACTATGGCTACACCTTC	CASRSTPNYGYTF
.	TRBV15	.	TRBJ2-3	TGTGCCACCAGCAGAACAGATACGCAGTATTTT	CATSRTDTQYF
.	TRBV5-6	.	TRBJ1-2	TGTGCCAGCAGCTTGGGATGGGTACCCCATGGCTACACCTTC	CASSLGWVPHGYTF
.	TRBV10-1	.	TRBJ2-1	TGCGCCAGCAGTGAGCGGGCGGCTAACAATGAGCAGTTCTTC	CASSERAANNEQFF